Below, 5 T cell receptor beta chains from the same sample are listed, as sequenced in a study of T-cell reconstitution after alpha-beta-depleted transplantation in children. Researchers prepared the TCRbeta library using unique molecular identifiers, the study reports. In TCRdb, the PCR reads were re-called with MiXCR into one record per CDR3 protein. Of under 400,000 distinct CDR3 sequences in the sample, approximately 23% were seen once. The material sequenced was PBMCs, mostly from graft donor cells, taken 180 days after TCRalphabeta/CD19-depleted stem cell transplant. The receptors come from a male patient younger than 18 who had a stem cell transplant for acute lymphoblastic leukemia, so the T cells may come from the graft donor.

The rearrangement uses TRBV6-2 or TRBV6-3 and TRBJ2-5; D possibly uses TRBD1 or TRBD2 (5 bases each). Trimming cost V 3 bases and J 5 bases, with 19 bases left between them. Germline loops: CDR1 MNHEY, CDR2 SVGEGT. This CDR3 comprises 16 residues. The CDR3 coding sequence is TGTGCCAGCAGTTATACACCAGGGCGGGCTCTGGAGACCCAGTACTTC. It specifies CASSYTPGRALETQYF.

This chain joins TRBV18 and TRBJ2-5; D may be TRBD2 (5 bases). V was shortened by 2 bases and J by 5 bases, with 15 bases between the two germline ends. The germline V gene has CDR1 KGHSH and CDR2 LQKENI. The CDR3 length is 15 residues. The CDR3 DNA sequence: TGTGCCAGCTCACCAGGGATAGCGACGCGGGAGACCCAGTACTTC. It translates to CASSPGIATRETQYF.

At least ten counts were recorded for this clonotype. J is TRBJ2-7 and V is TRBV7-3; 7 positions match TRBD2. Germline V gene lookup returns CDR1 SGHTA and CDR2 FQGTGA. The V segment lost 5 bases and the J segment 0 bases; nucleotides outside the gene matches: 4. The CDR3 is 14 residues long. CDR3 in amino acids: CASSPTSVSYEQYF. CDR3 DNA: TGTGCCAGCAGCCCAACTAGCGTCTCCTACGAGCAGTACTTC.

The chain recombines TRBV12-3 or TRBV12-4 with TRBJ2-3; D is possibly TRBD1 (5 bases). CDR3 length: 16 amino acids. Trimming removed 2 bases from V and 2 bases from J, with 14 bases in between. For the CDR3, the DNA is TGTGCCAGCAGTTTACGGCAGGGCCGACACACAGATACGCAGTATTTT. Encoded protein: CASSLRQGRHTDTQYF.

In DNA, the CDR3 is TGTGCCAGCAGCTTAGATCGGGTTTGGGGACAAAAAGCCAAAAACATTCAGTACTTC. Translating it yields CASSLDRVWGQKAKNIQYF. The rearrangement uses TRBV11-2 and TRBJ2-4, with a weak D call TRBD1 (6 bases). The CDR3 runs 19 residues. Trimming stripped 0 bases from V and 0 bases from J, with 18 bases between. Germline V CDR1 and CDR2: SGHAT, FQNNGV.